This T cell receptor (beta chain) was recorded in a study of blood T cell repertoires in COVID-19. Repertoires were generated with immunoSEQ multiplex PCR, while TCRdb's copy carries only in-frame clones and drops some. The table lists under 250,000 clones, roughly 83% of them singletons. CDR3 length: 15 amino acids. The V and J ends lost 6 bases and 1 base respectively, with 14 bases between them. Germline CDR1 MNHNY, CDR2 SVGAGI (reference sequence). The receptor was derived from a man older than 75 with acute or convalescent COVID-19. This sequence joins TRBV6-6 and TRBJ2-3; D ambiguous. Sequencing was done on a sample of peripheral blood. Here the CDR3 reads CASSPRGQGTDTQYF. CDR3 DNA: TGTGCCAGCAGCCCCCGAGGTCAAGGCACAGATACGCAGTATTTT.